This TCR beta chain comes out of a study of a mutant IDH1 vaccine in newly diagnosed glioma. Overall study results and limits: Evidence of vaccine-induced immune responses was documented in about 93% of patients.

Time point reported: baseline, week 1 (first vaccination visit). Treatment meaning: pre-vaccination baseline after standard-of-care therapy. In every donor, the tumor was a new WHO grade 3 or 4 IDH1-mutant, ATRX-lost astrocytoma. Method: immunoSEQ multiplex PCR; TCRdb's copy keeps in-frame clones and lacks some. The sample consists of 85,000 to 100,000 clones, around three quarters of them appearing once. On this clone itself: Its antigen remains unidentified.

The CDR3 consists of 16 residues. Per germline, CDR1 SGHTA and CDR2 FQGNSA. Trimming stripped 4 bases from V and 3 bases from J, with 16 bases between. The starting material was PBMCs, obtained from a glioma patient treated with radiotherapy, temozolomide or both. J is TRBJ1-5 and V is TRBV7-2; D possibly corresponds to TRBD1 (6 bases). This sequence was found in a man between 35 and 55 years old with glioma. Here the CDR3 DNA reads TGTGCCAGCAGCTCCTCGTCAGGGGATTTCAATCAGCCCCAGCATTTT. Protein product: CASSSSSGDFNQPQHF.